This entry lists 14 T cell receptor beta chains sequenced from one sample in a study of blood T cell repertoires in COVID-19. Data came from immunoSEQ multiplex PCR; TCRdb stores just in-frame clones and leaves some out. The sample records under 300,000 clones, 84% being singletons. Sequencing was performed on peripheral blood. These receptors all come from a woman aged 40 to 50 who had recovered from COVID-19.

The chain carries TRBV10-2 and TRBJ2-7; 9 bases align to TRBD1. Trimming took 3 bases from V and 2 from J; bases not matched to a gene: 11. CDR1 WSHSY and CDR2 SAAADI come from the germline V gene. The CDR3 loop spans 17 amino acids. The CDR3, as DNA: TGCGCCAGCAGTGACCCGTCAACAGGGGGCGAGACCTACGAGCAGTACTTC. Translated: CASSDPSTGGETYEQYF.

The chain links TRBV28 to TRBJ2-7, with 9 bases fitting TRBD2. CDR1 and CDR2 (germline): MDHEN, SYDVKM. The CDR3 spans 15 residues. The V segment lost 7 bases and the J segment 2 bases; nucleotides outside the gene matches: 9. The CDR3 sequence: CASKLKRGVTYEQYF. In nucleotides, the CDR3 is TGTGCCAGCAAACTTAAGCGGGGGGTTACCTACGAGCAGTACTTC.

The gene calls are TRBV5-4 and TRBJ2-7; a possible D gene is TRBD2 (6 bases). Germline V gene lookup returns CDR1 SGHNT and CDR2 YYREEE (reference sequence). Trimming removed 1 base at V and 3 bases at J, with 14 bases between. This CDR3 is built from 15 residues. The CDR3 sequence is CASSLMGGAIYEQYF. The CDR3 nucleotides read TGTGCCAGCAGCTTGATGGGCGGGGCAATCTACGAGCAGTACTTC. Drawing the rest from reference TRBV5-4 and TRBJ2-7, the complete variable domain is ETGVTQSPTHLIKTRGQQVTLRCSSQSGHNTVSWYQQALGQGPQFIFQYYREEENGRGNFPPRFSGLQFPNYSSELNVNALELDDSALYLCASSLMGGAIYEQYFGPGTRLTVT.

The chain recombines TRBV7-9 with TRBJ2-7; 7 nucleotides align to TRBD2. The germline CDR1 and CDR2 sequences are SEHNR and FQNEAQ (reference sequence). Unmatched junction bases numbered 12, after V lost 1 base and J lost 9 bases. CDR3 length equals 15 residues. CDR3 nucleotides: TGTGCCAGCAGCTTAGTTACGGGGGGACCACCGGGGCAGTACTTC. Protein product: CASSLVTGGPPGQYF. The entire variable domain, with the rest obtained from reference TRBV7-9 and TRBJ2-7, is as follows: DTGVSQNPRHKITKRGQNVTFRCDPISEHNRLYWYRQTLGQGPEFLTYFQNEAQLEKSRLLSDRFSAERPKGSFSTLEIQRTEQGDSAMYLCASSLVTGGPPGQYFGPGTRLTVT.

In its sample, this clone was seen once. The CDR3 reads CASSSSNENRGRAFF. The CDR3 bases are TGTGCCAGCAGCTCCAGCAACGAAAACAGGGGGCGAGCTTTCTTT. The rearrangement joins TRBV11-3 to TRBJ1-1, with 9 bases matching TRBD1. CDR1 is SGHNT, CDR2 YENEEA, per germline. The CDR3 spans 15 residues. Losses at the gene ends were 4 bases for V and 10 bases for J; bases not matched to a gene: 13. The variable domain in full, with the rest retrieved from reference TRBV11-3 and TRBJ1-1, is EAGVVQSPRYKIIEKKQPVAFWCNPISGHNTLYWYLQNLGQGPELLIRYENEEAVDDSQLPKDRFSAERLKGVDSTLKIQPAELGDSAVYLCASSSSNENRGRAFFGQGTRLTVV.

The genes are TRBV11-2 and TRBJ2-5, with a tentative D call TRBD1 (5 bases). This CDR3 has 18 residues. Germline-derived CDR1 and CDR2 are SGHAT and FQNNGV. V lost 5 bases, J lost 5 bases, and 27 bases lay in between. This chain's CDR3 is CASSDQGDPRVRSETQYF. The CDR3 nucleotides are TGTGCCAGCAGCGACCAAGGGGATCCCAGGGTTCGGAGTGAGACCCAGTACTTC.

This clone was seen just once. In nucleotides, the CDR3 is TGTGCCAGCAGCCAAGGGTGGGGACAGAGCTTTGTCTACGAGCAGTACTTC. As protein: CASSQGWGQSFVYEQYF. The chain joins TRBV3-1 (or the pseudogene TRBV3-2) to TRBJ2-7, with TRBD1 matching 7 bases. V lost 1 base, J lost 3 bases, and 12 bases stayed unmatched. Germline V gene sequence: CDR1 LGHDT, CDR2 YNNKEL (reference sequence). CDR3 length: 17 residues.

The rearrangement uses TRBV5-1 and TRBJ2-7; 8 bases match TRBD1. CDR3 length equals 16 residues. Trimming cost V 4 bases and J 0 bases; bases outside gene matches: 9. Germline V lookup: CDR1 SGHRS, CDR2 YFSETQ. The CDR3 sequence: CASSLWGQASSYEQYF. CDR3 nucleotides: TGCGCCAGCAGCCTTTGGGGACAGGCTAGCTCCTACGAGCAGTACTTC.

This clone was detected only once. Other DNA sequences in the sample encode the same CDR3. The chain employs TRBV2 and TRBJ1-6; unclear D gene. Trimming stripped 6 bases from V and 7 bases from J, with 10 bases between. The CDR3 spans 13 residues. Germline V gives CDR1 SNHLY, CDR2 FYNNEI. CDR3 in amino acids: CASRNSGNSPLHF. As DNA, the CDR3 is TGTGCCAGCAGGAATTCGGGGAATTCACCCCTCCACTTT.

The V gene is TRBV6-4, the J gene TRBJ1-1; the match to TRBD1 covers 8 bases. V shed 6 bases, J shed 0 bases, and the junction held 9 bases outside the gene matches. This CDR3 region has 16 residues. The germline V gene has CDR1 MRHNA and CDR2 SNTAGT. The CDR3 loop is CASSYTPDRVNTEAFF. DNA of the CDR3: TGTGCCAGCAGCTACACCCCGGACAGGGTGAACACTGAAGCTTTCTTT.

Of note for this clone: Other DNA sequences within the sample encode an identical CDR3. The chain links TRBV2 to TRBJ2-7; D gene unclear. From germline, CDR1 is SNHLY and CDR2 FYNNEI. The CDR3 has 11 residues. Trimming left V 5 bases short and J 4 bases short, with 6 bases between. The CDR3 is CASSPRYEQYF. The DNA of the CDR3 is TGTGCCAGCAGTCCCCGTTACGAGCAGTACTTC.

This clone occurred once. The chain's CDR3 is CASNPLAGLGYEQYF. CDR3 coding DNA: TGTGCCAGCAACCCTCTAGCGGGCCTCGGCTACGAGCAGTACTTC. The V call is TRBV2, the J call TRBJ2-7; TRBD2 agrees at 8 bases. Germline-derived CDR1 and CDR2 are SNHLY and FYNNEI. J gave up 3 bases and V 7 bases, and 11 bases lay outside the gene matches. CDR3 length equals 15 residues.

The chain combines TRBV27 with TRBJ2-3, with TRBD2 matching 12 bases. The germline V gene encodes CDR1 MNHEY and CDR2 SMNVEV (reference sequence). The length of the CDR3 is 16 residues. The V segment lost 4 bases and the J segment 7 bases; nucleotides outside the gene matches: 9. The chain's CDR3 is CASSSPGLAGSNTQYF. DNA for the CDR3: TGTGCCAGCAGTTCTCCGGGACTAGCGGGTTCAAATACGCAGTATTTT.

This clone was picked up a small number of times. J is TRBJ2-2 and V is TRBV19, with 8 bases lining up with TRBD1. This CDR3 contains 14 residues. Germline CDR1 is LNHDA and CDR2 is SQIVND (reference sequence). V trimming: 3 bases; J trimming: 6 bases; junction bases outside the gene matches: 3. The CDR3 is CASSIQGAPGELFF. In DNA, the CDR3 is TGTGCCAGTAGTATCCAGGGGGCCCCCGGGGAGCTGTTTTTT. Complete variable domain (other parts from reference TRBV19 and TRBJ2-2): DGGITQSPKYLFRKEGQNVTLSCEQNLNHDAMYWYRQDPGQGLRLIYYSQIVNDFQKGDIAEGYSVSREKKESFPLTVTSAQKNPTAFYLCASSIQGAPGELFFGEGSRLTVL.